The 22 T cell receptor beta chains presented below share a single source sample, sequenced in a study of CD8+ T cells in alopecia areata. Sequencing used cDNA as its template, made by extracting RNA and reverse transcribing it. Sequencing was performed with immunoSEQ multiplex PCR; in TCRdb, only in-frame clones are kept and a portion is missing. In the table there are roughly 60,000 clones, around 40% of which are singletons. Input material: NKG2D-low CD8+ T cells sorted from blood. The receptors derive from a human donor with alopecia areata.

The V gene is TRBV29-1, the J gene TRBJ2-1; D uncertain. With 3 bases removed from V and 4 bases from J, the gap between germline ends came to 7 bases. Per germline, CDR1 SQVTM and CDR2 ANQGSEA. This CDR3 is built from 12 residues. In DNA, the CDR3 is TGCAGCGTTGACAGGTCGTACAATGAGCAGTTCTTC. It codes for CSVDRSYNEQFF.

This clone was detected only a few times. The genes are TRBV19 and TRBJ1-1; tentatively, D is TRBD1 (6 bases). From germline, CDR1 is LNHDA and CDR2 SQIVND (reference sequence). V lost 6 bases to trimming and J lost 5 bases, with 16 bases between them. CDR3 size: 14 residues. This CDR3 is CASSLQGQQTEAFF. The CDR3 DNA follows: TGTGCCAGTAGCTTACAGGGACAACAAACTGAAGCTTTCTTT. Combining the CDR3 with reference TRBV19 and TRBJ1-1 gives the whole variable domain DGGITQSPKYLFRKEGQNVTLSCEQNLNHDAMYWYRQDPGQGLRLIYYSQIVNDFQKGDIAEGYSVSREKKESFPLTVTSAQKNPTAFYLCASSLQGQQTEAFFGQGTRLTVV.

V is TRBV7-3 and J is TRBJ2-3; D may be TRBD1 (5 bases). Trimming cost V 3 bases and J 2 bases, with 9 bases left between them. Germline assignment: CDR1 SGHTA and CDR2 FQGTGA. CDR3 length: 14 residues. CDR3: CASSFGGATDTQYF. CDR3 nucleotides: TGTGCCAGCAGCTTTGGTGGGGCCACAGATACGCAGTATTTT.

The chain's CDR3 is CASSRGGDEQYF. The CDR3 DNA reads as TGTGCCAGCAGCCGCGGCGGGGACGAGCAGTACTTC. The chain combines TRBV13 with TRBJ2-7, with a weak D call TRBD2 (6 bases). Trimming pared 5 bases from V and 5 bases from J, leaving 10 bases between. The CDR3 is 12 amino acids. The V gene's germline CDR1 is PRHDT and CDR2 FYEKMQ (reference sequence).

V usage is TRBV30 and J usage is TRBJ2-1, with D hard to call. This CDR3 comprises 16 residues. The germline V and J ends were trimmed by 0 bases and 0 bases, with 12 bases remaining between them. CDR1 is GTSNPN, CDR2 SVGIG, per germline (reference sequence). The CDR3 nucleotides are TGTGCCTGGAGTGTACTTCCTAGTGGCTCCTACAATGAGCAGTTCTTC. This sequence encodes CAWSVLPSGSYNEQFF.

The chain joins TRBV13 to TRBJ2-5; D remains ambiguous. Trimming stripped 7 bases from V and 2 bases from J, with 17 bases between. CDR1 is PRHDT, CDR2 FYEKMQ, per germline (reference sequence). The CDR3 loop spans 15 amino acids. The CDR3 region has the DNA TGTGCCAGCAAGAGCAGTGGTGGCTCTCAAGAGACCCAGTACTTC. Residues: CASKSSGGSQETQYF.

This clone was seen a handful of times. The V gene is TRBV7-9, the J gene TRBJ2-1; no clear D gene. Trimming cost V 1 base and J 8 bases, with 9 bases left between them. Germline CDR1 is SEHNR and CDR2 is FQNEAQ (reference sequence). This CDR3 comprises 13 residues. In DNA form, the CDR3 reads TGTGCCAGCAGCTTAGGCCGAGAGGATGAGCAGTTCTTC. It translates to CASSLGREDEQFF.

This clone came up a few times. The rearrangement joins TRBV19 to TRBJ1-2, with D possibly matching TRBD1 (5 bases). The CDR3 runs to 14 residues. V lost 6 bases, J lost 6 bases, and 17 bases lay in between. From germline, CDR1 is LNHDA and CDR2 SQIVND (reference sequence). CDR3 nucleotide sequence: TGTGCCAGTAGCCCCATGGGGGGGACGGATGGCTACACCTTC. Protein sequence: CASSPMGGTDGYTF.

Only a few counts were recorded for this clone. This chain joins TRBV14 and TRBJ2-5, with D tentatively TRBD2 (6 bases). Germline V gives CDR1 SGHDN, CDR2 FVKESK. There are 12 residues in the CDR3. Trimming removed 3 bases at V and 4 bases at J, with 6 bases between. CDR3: CASSHGGETQYF. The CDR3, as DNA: TGTGCCAGCAGCCACGGGGGAGAGACCCAGTACTTC.

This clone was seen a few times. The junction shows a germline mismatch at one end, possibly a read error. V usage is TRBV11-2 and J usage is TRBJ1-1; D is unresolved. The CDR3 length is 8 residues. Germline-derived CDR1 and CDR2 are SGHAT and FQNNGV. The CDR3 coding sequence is TGTGCCAGCAGCCCGACCTTATTT. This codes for CASSPTLF.

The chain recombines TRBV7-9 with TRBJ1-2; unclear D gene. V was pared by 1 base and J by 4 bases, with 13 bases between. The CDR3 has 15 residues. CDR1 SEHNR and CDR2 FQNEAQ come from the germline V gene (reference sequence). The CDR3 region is CASSLVTGGGYGYTF. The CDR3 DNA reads TGTGCCAGCAGCTTAGTGACTGGCGGCGGCTATGGCTACACCTTC.

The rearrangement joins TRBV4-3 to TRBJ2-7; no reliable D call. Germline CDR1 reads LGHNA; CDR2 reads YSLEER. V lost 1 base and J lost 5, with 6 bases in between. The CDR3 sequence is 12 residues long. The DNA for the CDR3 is TGCGCCAGCAGCCAAGTACCCCACGAGCAGTACTTC. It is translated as CASSQVPHEQYF.

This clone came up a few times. The CDR3 nucleotides are TGCGCCAGCAGCCAAACGGTGGACAGCCGCACAGATACGCAGTATTTT. Encoded protein: CASSQTVDSRTDTQYF. The rearrangement uses TRBV4-3 and TRBJ2-3, with a weak D call TRBD1 (6 bases). This CDR3 comprises 16 residues. Trimming took 2 bases from V and 1 from J, leaving 13 bases between them. CDR1 is LGHNA, CDR2 YSLEER, per germline.

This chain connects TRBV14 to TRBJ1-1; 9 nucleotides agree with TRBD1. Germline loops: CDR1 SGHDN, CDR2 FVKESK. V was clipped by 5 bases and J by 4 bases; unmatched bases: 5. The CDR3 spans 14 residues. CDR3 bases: TGTGCCAGCAGCTTATGGACAGGGGTCACTGAAGCTTTCTTT. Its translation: CASSLWTGVTEAFF.

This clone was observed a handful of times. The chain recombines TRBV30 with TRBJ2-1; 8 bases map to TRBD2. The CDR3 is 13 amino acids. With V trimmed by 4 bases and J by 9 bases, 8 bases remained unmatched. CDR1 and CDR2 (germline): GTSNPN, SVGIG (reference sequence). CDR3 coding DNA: TGTGCCTGGACCGGTGCGGGAGGCGGTGAGCAGTTCTTC. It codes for CAWTGAGGGEQFF.

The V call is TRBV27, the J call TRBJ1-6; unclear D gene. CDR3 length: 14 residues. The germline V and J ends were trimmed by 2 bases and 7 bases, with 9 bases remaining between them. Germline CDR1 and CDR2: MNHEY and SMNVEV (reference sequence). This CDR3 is CASSLKGRNSPLHF. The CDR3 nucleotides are TGTGCCAGCAGTTTAAAAGGCCGCAATTCACCCCTCCACTTT.

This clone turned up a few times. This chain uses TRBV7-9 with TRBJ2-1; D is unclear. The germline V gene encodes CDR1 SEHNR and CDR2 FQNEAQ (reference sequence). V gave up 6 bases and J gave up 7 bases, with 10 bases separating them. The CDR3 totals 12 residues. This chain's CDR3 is CASRLLGNEQFF. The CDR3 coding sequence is TGTGCCAGCAGACTTCTAGGAAATGAGCAGTTCTTC. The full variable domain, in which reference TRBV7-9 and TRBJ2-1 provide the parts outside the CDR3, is DTGVSQNPRHKITKRGQNVTFRCDPISEHNRLYWYRQTLGQGPEFLTYFQNEAQLEKSRLLSDRFSAERPKGSFSTLEIQRTEQGDSAMYLCASRLLGNEQFFGPGTRLTVL.

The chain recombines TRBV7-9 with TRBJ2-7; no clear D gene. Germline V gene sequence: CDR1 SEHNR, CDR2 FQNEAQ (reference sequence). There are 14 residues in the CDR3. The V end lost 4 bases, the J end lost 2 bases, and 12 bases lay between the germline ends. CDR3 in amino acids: CASSSRLDPYEQYF. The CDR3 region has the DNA TGTGCCAGCAGCTCACGACTCGACCCCTACGAGCAGTACTTC.

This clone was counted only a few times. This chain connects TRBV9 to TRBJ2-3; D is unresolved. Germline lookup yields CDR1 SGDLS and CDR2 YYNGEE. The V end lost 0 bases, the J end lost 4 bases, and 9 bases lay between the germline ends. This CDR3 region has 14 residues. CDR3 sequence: CASSVAPRADTQYF. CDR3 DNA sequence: TGTGCCAGCAGCGTAGCCCCTAGAGCAGATACGCAGTATTTT.

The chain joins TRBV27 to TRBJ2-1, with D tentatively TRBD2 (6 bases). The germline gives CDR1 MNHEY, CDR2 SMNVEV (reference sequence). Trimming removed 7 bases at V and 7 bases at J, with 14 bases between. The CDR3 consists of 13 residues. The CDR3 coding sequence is TGTGCCAGCACTGGCGGGGAGTCGAATGAGCAGTTCTTC. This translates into CASTGGESNEQFF.

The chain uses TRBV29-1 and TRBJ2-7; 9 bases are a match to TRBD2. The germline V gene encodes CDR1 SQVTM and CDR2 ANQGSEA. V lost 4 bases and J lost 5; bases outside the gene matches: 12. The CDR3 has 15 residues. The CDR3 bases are TGCAGCGTTGTTCCCGCTAGCGGGACGGCCCACGAGCAGTACTTC. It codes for CSVVPASGTAHEQYF.

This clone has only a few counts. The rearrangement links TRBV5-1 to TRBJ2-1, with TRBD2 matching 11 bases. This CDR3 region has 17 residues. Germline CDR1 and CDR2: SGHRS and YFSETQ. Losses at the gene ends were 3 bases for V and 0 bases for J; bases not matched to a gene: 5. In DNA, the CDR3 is TGCGCCAGCAGCTCTAGCGGGGGGCAGAGCTCCTACAATGAGCAGTTCTTC. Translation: CASSSSGGQSSYNEQFF. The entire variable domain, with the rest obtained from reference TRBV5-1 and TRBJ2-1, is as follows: KAGVTQTPRYLIKTRGQQVTLSCSPISGHRSVSWYQQTPGQGLQFLFEYFSETQRNKGNFPGRFSGRQFSNSRSEMNVSTLELGDSALYLCASSSSGGQSSYNEQFFGPGTRLTVL.